This TCR beta chain was retrieved from a study of OX40 agonist ivuxolimab in advanced cancers. About the investigation overall: The costimulatory receptor OX40 (CD134) was targeted by ivuxolimab, a fully human IgG2 agonistic monoclonal antibody. Intravenous ivuxolimab was administered to patients every 2 weeks at six dose levels: 0.01, 0.1, 0.3, 1.5, 3 and 10 mg/kg. Among the roughly 50 dose-escalation patients, 19 had hepatocellular carcinoma, roughly 15 melanoma, 9 renal cell carcinoma and 9 head and neck cancer. The purpose of peripheral TCRbeta sequencing was to test whether ivuxolimab changed TCR sequence diversity and led to clonal T-cell expansion. In the dose-escalation cohort, roughly 80% of patients were male, and the mean age was roughly 60 years, with a range of 23 to 79. Patients were allowed to have had prior anti-PD-1, anti-PD-L1 or anti-CTLA-4 therapy, and roughly two fifths of the dose-escalation patients had been treated with checkpoint inhibitors. Partial responses were achieved by three dose-escalation patients, of whom one had hepatocellular carcinoma and two had cutaneous melanoma. The paper covers the monotherapy dose-escalation part of the phase I ivuxolimab trial, which included N ≈ 50 patients.

A note on this clone: This clone's antigen is unknown. Base quality data are lacking; no much larger clone is found one base away.

To sequence the TCRbeta CDR3 region, genomic DNA was isolated from the sorted cells. The immunoSEQ Assay was used for sequencing of TCRbeta CDR3 regions. TCRdb limited this immuneACCESS table to in-frame rearrangements with V and J called. A share of clones is missing; checked studies link under half to unresolved V genes, and the rest is unexplained. The sample table contains approximately 79,000 clones; only one count was recorded for approximately 92% of them. The ten largest clones represent about 8.6% of the sample. Patients with autoimmune disease history or receiving systemic immunosuppression were excluded from the trial. In every dose cohort, peripheral blood was drawn for TCR sequencing at baseline, cycle 4 day 1, and cycle 7 day 1. The samples were drawn from a first-in-human, open-label, multicenter phase I dose-escalation trial of ivuxolimab. Adults with locally advanced or metastatic melanoma, renal cell carcinoma, hepatocellular carcinoma or head and neck squamous cell carcinoma were enrolled in the trial. Before TCR sequencing, CD4+ and CD8+ T cells were separately sorted from peripheral blood.

Overall study results and their limits: At doses from 0.1 to 3.0 mg/kg, clonal expansion was seen in both CD4+ and CD8+ blood T cells between baseline and week 6. Low levels of normalized T-cell clonal expansion were also seen in some nonresponding patients. In the 0.1-3.0 mg/kg groups, partial responders were among the patients with the lowest normalized peripheral clonal expansion, particularly in CD8+ T cells. The antigen specificity of the peripheral T cells that underwent clonal expansion was not determined. After ivuxolimab, more expanded clones were found on average in CD8+ T cells than in CD4+ T cells.

The germline V gene gives CDR1 as SGHTA and CDR2 as FQGNSA. The junction shows trimming of 0 bases on V and 0 bases on J, and the gene matches do not reach 2 bases of it. Measured from the cysteine to the phenylalanine, the CDR3 is 17 residues long. The retained sequence is limited to the CDR3, 51 bases, with the frame set at the first base. The receptor's source is an adult with an advanced solid tumor such as melanoma, head and neck, liver or kidney cancer. The rearranged chain carries TRBV7-2 and TRBJ2-7, and TRBD2 aligns with 13 junction nucleotides. The sequencing used CD4+ or CD8+ T cells sorted from blood, collected in a trial of the OX40 agonist ivuxolimab. The CDR3 sequence is CASSLAGLAGLSYEQYF. The nucleotides are TGTGCCAGCAGCTTAGCGGGACTAGCGGGGCTCTCCTACGAGCAGTACTTC. With the rest looked up from the reference TRBV7-2 and TRBJ2-7 genes rather than sequenced, the full variable domain is GAGVSQSPSNKVTEKGKDVELRCDPISGHTALYWYRQSLGQGLEFLIYFQGNSAPDKSGLPSDRFSAERTGGSVSTLTIQRTQQEDSAVYLCASSLAGLAGLSYEQYFGPGTRLTVT.